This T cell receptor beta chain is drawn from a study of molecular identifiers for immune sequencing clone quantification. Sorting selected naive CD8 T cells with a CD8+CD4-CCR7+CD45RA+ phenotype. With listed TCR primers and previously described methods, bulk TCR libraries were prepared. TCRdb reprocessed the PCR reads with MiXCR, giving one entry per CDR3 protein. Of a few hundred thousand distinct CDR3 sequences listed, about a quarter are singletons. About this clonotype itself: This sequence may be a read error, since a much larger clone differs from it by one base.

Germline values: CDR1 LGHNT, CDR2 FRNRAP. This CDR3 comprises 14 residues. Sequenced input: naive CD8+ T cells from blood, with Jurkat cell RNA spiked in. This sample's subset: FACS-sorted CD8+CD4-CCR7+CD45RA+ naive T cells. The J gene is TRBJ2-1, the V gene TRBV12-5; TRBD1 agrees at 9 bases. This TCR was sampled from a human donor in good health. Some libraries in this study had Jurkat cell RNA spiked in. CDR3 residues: CASGLLRLGTGHSF. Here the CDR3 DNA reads TGTGCTAGTGGTTTGCTCCGTTTAGGGACAGGGCACTCCTTC.